This T cell receptor beta chain was recorded in a study of blood T cell repertoires in COVID-19 (dated by TCRdb to the early 2020s). A note on the overall study: Samples from collaborators originated in the United States, Italy and Spain and spanned both the acute and convalescent phases of COVID-19. The prospective study material was composed of cDNA or gDNA derived from T cells, B-cell-depleted T cells, or PBMCs. Subjects who had been exposed to COVID-19, were actively infected with it, or had recovered from it provided the deeply sampled blood TCRbeta repertoires that made up the dataset. The repertoires were made available in a free public database intended to serve as a resource for research on the immune response to SARS-CoV-2. Samples were obtained from the ongoing ImmuneRACE study (first 160 participants) and from some 1,300 subjects provided by 6 global collaborators. The sample metadata nearly always contained a de-identified subject ID, COVID-19 status, age in years and sex. HLA class I and class II types, where available, came from metadata supplied by the sample provider rather than from assay-based typing. What the research found in general, with its limitations: How much clinical and demographic metadata was included differed by source and by participant, and the metadata was provided uncurated.

The CDR3 holds 16 amino acids from the cysteine to the phenylalanine. Of all the DNA, just the CDR3 is kept, 48 bases in frame from base 1. Via the germline V gene, CDR1 is SGHRS and CDR2 YFSETQ. Trimming takes 0 bases off V and 7 bases off J; junction bases not matched to a gene: 9. On this clone itself: Its antigen target is currently unknown. Base qualities were left out, and no much larger clone turns up one base away.

One collaborating source in Seattle enrolled patients during active infection and followed them longitudinally through the course of disease. The collaborating institutions used their own protocols to collect whole blood in K2EDTA tubes. For TCRbeta analysis, collaborators shipped samples in one of three forms: frozen whole blood, isolated PBMCs, or DNA extracted from either of those sample types. TCRbeta CDR3 regions were amplified from genomic DNA using the immunoSEQ Assay, a bias-controlled multiplex PCR. The source study handled its data this way. Nucleated cell counts per sample were estimated from amplification of reference gene primers within the assay. Sequence reads were collapsed and filtered to measure the absolute abundance of every unique TCRbeta CDR3 rearrangement. For each sample, productive Simpson clonality was calculated as the square root of Simpson's diversity index across productive rearrangements. In its TCRdb copy, this immuneACCESS table keeps in-frame sequences only and misses some clones. Where compared with another copy, unresolved V genes explain less than half of these, and the others have no known cause. That table gives V, J and clone size, and the DNA gave D and trimming. This sample has around 140,000 clones in its table, and 86% of those were observed once. The ten largest make up over 10% of the sample.

This receptor was obtained from a woman aged 70-85 years with COVID-19, enrolled during active disease. The sequencing input was peripheral blood. The chain joins TRBV5-1 to TRBJ2-1, with 8 central nucleotides matching TRBD2. The CDR3 protein: CASSLGLARGGNEQFF. In nucleotides, the sequence is TGCGCCAGCAGCTTGGGACTAGCGCGCGGAGGGAATGAGCAGTTCTTC.